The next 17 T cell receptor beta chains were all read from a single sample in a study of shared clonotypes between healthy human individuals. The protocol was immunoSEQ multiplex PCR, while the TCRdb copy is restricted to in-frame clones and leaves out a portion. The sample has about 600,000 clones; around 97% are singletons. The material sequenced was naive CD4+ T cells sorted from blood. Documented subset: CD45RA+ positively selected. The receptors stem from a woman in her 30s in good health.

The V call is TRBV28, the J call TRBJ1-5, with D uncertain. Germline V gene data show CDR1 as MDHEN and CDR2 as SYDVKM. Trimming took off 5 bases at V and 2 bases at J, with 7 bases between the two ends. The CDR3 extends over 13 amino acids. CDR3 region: CASSGHGNQPQHF. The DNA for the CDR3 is TGTGCCAGCAGTGGGCATGGCAATCAGCCCCAGCATTTT.

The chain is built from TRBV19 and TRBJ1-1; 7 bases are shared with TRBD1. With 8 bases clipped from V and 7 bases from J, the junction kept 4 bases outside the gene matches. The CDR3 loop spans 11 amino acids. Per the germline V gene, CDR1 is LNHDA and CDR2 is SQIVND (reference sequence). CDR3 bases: TGTGCCAGTGGCAGGGGGGGTGAAGCTTTCTTT. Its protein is CASGRGGEAFF.

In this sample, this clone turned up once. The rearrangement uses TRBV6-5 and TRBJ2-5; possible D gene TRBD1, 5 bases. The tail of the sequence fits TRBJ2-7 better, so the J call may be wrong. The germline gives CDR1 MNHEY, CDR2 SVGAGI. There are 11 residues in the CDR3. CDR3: CASSAGYEQYF. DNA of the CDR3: TGTGCCAGCAGTGCAGGGTACGAGCAGTACTTC.

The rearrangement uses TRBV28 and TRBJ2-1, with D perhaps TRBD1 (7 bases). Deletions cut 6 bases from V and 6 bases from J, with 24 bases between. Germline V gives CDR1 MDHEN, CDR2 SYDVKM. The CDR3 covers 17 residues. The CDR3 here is CASSPRGRPAEVNEQFF. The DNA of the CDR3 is TGTGCCAGCAGCCCCAGGGGGAGGCCCGCCGAAGTCAATGAGCAGTTCTTC.

CDR3 in DNA: TGTGCCAGCAGTTTCACCTTAGGGACAGGGGTCTATGGCTACACCTTC. This sequence encodes CASSFTLGTGVYGYTF. This chain connects TRBV27 to TRBJ1-2; 10 nucleotides agree with TRBD1. The CDR3 spans 16 residues. Germline loops: CDR1 MNHEY, CDR2 SMNVEV (reference sequence). The V segment lost 3 bases and the J segment 4 bases; nucleotides outside the gene matches: 8.

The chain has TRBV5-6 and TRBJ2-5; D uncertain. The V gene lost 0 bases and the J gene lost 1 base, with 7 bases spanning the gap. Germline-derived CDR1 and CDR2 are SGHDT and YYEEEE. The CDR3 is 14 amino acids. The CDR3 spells CASSLVGSQETQYF. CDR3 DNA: TGTGCCAGCAGCTTGGTGGGCAGCCAAGAGACCCAGTACTTC.

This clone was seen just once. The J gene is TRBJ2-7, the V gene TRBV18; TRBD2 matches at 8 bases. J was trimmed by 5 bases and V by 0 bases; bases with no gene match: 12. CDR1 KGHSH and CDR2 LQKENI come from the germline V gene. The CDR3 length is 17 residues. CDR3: CASSPPAVGGRTHEQYF. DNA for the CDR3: TGTGCCAGCTCACCACCTGCCGTGGGCGGGAGGACCCACGAGCAGTACTTC.

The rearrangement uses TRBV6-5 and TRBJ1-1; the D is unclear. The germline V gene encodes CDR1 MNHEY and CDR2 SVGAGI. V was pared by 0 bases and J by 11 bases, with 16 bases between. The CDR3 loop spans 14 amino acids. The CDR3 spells CASSYSTLYAPAFF. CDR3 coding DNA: TGTGCCAGCAGTTACTCGACCCTCTACGCACCGGCTTTCTTT.

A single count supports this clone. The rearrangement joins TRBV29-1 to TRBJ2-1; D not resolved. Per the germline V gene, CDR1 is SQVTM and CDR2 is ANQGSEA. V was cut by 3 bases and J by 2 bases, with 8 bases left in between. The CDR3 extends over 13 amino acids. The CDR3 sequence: CSVDLGPYNEQFF. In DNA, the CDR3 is TGCAGCGTTGACTTAGGGCCCTACAATGAGCAGTTCTTC.

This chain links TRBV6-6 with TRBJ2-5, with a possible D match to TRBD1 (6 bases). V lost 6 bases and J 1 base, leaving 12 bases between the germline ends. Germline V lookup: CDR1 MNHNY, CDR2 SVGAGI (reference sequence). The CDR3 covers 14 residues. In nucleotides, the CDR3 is TGTGCCAGCAGCTCAGGACAGACCCAAGAGACCCAGTACTTC. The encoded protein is CASSSGQTQETQYF.

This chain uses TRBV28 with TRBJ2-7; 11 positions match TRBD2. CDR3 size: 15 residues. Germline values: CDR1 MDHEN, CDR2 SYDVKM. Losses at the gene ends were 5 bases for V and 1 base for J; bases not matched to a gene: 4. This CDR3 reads CASSDRLAGSYEQYF. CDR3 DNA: TGTGCCAGCAGTGATCGACTAGCGGGATCCTACGAGCAGTACTTC.

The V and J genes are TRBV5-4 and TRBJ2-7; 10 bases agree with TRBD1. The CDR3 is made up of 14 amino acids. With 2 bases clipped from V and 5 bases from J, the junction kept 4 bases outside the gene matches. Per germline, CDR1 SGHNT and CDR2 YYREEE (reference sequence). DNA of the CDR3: TGTGCCAGCAGCTTCCGACAGGGGGCCAACGAGCAGTACTTC. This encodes CASSFRQGANEQYF.

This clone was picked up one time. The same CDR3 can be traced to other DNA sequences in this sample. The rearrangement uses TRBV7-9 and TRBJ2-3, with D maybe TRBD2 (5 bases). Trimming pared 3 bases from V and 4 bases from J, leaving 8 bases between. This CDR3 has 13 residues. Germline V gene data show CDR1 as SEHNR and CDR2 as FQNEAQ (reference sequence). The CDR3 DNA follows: TGTGCCAGCAGCTTTGGGAGTGCAGATACGCAGTATTTT. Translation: CASSFGSADTQYF.

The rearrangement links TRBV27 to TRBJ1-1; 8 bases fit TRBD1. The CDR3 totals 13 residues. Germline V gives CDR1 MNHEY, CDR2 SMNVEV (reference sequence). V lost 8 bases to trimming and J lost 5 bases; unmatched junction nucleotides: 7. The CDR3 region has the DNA TGTGCCAGCGCCCAGGGGGCGCTTACTGAAGCTTTCTTT. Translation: CASAQGALTEAFF.

CDR3 region: CASSVVAGVKETQYF. The CDR3 bases are TGTGCCAGCAGTGTGGTAGCGGGAGTTAAGGAGACCCAGTACTTC. This chain uses TRBV11-2 with TRBJ2-5, with TRBD2 matching over 9 bases. The CDR3 has 15 residues. Germline V gives CDR1 SGHAT, CDR2 FQNNGV. Trimming removed 6 bases from V and 5 bases from J; junction bases left unmatched: 10.

CDR3 sequence reads: CASSPQGAESYNEQFF. CDR3 in DNA: TGCGCCAGCAGCCCACAGGGGGCAGAGTCCTACAATGAGCAGTTCTTC. V usage is TRBV5-1 and J usage is TRBJ2-1, with TRBD1 matching over 9 bases. The CDR3 length is 16 residues. CDR1 SGHRS and CDR2 YFSETQ come from the germline V gene. J was trimmed by 1 base and V by 4 bases; bases with no gene match: 6. The full variable domain, its missing parts supplied by reference TRBV5-1 and TRBJ2-1, is KAGVTQTPRYLIKTRGQQVTLSCSPISGHRSVSWYQQTPGQGLQFLFEYFSETQRNKGNFPGRFSGRQFSNSRSEMNVSTLELGDSALYLCASSPQGAESYNEQFFGPGTRLTVL.

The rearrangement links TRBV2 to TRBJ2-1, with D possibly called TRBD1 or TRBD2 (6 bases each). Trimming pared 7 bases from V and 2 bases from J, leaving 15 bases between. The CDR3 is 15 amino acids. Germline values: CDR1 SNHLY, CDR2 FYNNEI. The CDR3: CASTEMGGAYNEQFF. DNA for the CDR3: TGTGCCAGCACCGAGATGGGGGGCGCCTACAATGAGCAGTTCTTC.